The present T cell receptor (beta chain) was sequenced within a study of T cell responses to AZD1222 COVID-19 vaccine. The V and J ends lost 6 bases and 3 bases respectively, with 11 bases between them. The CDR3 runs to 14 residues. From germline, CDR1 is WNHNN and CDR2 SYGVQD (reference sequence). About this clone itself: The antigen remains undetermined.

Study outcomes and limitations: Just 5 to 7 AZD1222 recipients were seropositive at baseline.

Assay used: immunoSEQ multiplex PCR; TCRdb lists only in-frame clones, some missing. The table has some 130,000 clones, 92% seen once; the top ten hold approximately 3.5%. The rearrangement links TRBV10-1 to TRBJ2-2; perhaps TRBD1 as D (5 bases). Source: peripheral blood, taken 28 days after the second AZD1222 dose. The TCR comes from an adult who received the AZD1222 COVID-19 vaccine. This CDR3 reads CASSPGQDTGELFF. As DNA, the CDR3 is TGCGCCAGCAGCCCCGGACAAGACACCGGGGAGCTGTTTTTT.